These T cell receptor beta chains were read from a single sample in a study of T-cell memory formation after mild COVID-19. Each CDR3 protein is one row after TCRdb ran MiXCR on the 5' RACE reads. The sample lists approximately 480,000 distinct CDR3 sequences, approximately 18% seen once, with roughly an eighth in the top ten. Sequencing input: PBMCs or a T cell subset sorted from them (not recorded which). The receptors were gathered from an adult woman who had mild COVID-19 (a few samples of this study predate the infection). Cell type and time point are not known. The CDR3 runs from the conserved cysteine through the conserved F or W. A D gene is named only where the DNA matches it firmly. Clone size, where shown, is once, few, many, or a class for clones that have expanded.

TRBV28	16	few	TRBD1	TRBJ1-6	TGTGCCAGCAGTTTACCCCTGGGAGGGGGCCAATCACCCCTCCACTTT	CASSLPLGGGQSPLHF
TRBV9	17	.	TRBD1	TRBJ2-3	TGTGCCAGCAGCCACAGCCTCCGGGACAGAGACACAGATACGCAGTATTTT	CASSHSLRDRDTDTQYF
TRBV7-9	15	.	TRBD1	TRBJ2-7	TGTGCCAGCAGCCCCAGGACAGGATCGGCCTACGAGCAGTACTTC	CASSPRTGSAYEQYF
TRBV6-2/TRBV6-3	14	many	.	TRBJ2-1	TGTGCCAGCAGTTACGACACCCCCACATTGGAGCAGTTCTTC	CASSYDTPTLEQFF
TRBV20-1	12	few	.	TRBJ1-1	TGCAGTGCTCCAAAGGGTCCCACTGAAGCTTTCTTT	CSAPKGPTEAFF
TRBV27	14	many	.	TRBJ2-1	TGTGCCAGCAGTCCCCTCCTTAGGGGCAATGAGCAGTTCTTC	CASSPLLRGNEQFF
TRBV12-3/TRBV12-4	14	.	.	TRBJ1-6	TGTGCCAGCAGCCTCGGCAGTAATAATTCACCCCTCCACTTT	CASSLGSNNSPLHF
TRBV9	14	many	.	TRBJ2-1	TGTGCCAGCGGCCTCCAAGGGAGCGCCAATGAGCAGTTCTTC	CASGLQGSANEQFF
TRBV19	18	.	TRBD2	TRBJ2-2	TGTGCCAGTAACAGGGGGCAACTAGCGGGAGGTGGAACCGGGGAGCTGTTTTTT	CASNRGQLAGGGTGELFF
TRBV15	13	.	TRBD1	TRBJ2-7	TGTGCCACCAGCAGTACAGGGGGCGACGAGCAGTACTTC	CATSSTGGDEQYF
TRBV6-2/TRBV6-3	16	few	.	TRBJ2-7	TGTGCCAGCAGTTCTCAAATGTCGGACAGATTCTACGAGCAGTACTTC	CASSSQMSDRFYEQYF
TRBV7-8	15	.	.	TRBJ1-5	TGTGCCAGCAGCCCTCGTTGGAGTGGAAATCAGCCCCAGCATTTT	CASSPRWSGNQPQHF
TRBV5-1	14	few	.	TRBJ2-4	TGCGCCAGCAGCACGGACAGAGCCAAAAACATTCAGTACTTC	CASSTDRAKNIQYF
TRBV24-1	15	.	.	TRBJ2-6	TGTGCCACCAGTGACGGCCCGGTTGGGGCCAACGTCCTGACTTTC	CATSDGPVGANVLTF
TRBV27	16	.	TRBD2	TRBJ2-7	TGTGCCAGCAGTCTAGGACTAGCGAGGAGCTCCTACGAGCAGTACTTC	CASSLGLARSSYEQYF
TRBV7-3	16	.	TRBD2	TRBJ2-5	TGTGCCAGCAGCTTATTTTATCGGGGGGTTGAAGAGACCCAGTACTTC	CASSLFYRGVEETQYF
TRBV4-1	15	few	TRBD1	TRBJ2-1	TGCGCCAGCAGCCGTATACAGGGGGCGAACAATGAGCAGTTCTTC	CASSRIQGANNEQFF
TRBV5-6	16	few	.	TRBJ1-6	TGTGCCAGCAGCTTGGCCCCTGGTCCGACAGCCTCACCCCTCCACTTT	CASSLAPGPTASPLHF
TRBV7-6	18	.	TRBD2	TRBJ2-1	TGTGCCAGCAGTCGAAGGACTAGCGGGATGGGGACCTACAATGAGCAGTTCTTC	CASSRRTSGMGTYNEQFF
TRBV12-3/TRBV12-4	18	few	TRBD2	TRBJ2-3	TGTGCAAGCAGTTTAGCGTTAACTAGCGGGCGGACGACAGATACGCAGTATTTT	CASSLALTSGRTTDTQYF
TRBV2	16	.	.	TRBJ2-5	TGTGCCAGCTACTCTACGGTGAGACTGTTCCAAGAGACCCAGTACTTC	CASYSTVRLFQETQYF
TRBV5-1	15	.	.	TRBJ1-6	TGCGCCAGCAGCTTGTCCGAACCTGGTAGTTCACCCCTCCACTTT	CASSLSEPGSSPLHF
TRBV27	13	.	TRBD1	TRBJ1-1	TGTGCCAGCAGACAGGGGGCAAGCACTGAAGCTTTCTTT	CASRQGASTEAFF
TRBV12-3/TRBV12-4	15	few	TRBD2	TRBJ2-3	TGTGCCAGCAGTTTCCGGCGGGGGTCCCGGTCCTCGCAGTATTTT	CASSFRRGSRSSQYF